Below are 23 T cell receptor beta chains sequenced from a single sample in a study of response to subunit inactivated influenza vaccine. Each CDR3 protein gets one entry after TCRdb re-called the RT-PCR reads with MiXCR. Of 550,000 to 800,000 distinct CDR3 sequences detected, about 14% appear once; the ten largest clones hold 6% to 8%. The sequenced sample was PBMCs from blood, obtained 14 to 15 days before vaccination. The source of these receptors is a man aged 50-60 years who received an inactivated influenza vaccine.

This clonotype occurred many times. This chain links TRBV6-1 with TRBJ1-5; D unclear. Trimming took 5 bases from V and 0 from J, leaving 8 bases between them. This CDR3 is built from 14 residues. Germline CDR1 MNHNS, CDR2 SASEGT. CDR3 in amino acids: CASSLKISNQPQHF. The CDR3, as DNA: TGTGCCAGCAGTCTCAAGATTAGCAATCAGCCCCAGCATTTT.

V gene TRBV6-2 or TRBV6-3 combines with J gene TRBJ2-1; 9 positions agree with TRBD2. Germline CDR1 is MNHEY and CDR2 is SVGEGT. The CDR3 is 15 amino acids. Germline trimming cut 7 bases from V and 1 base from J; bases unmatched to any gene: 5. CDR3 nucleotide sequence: TGTGCCAGCACCTTAGCGGGAGCTTCCTACAATGAGCAGTTCTTC. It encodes CASTLAGASYNEQFF.

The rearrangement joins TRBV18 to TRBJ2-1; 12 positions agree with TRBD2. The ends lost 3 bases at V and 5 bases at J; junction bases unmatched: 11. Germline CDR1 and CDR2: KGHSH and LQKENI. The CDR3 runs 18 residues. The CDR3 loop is CASSPPIFTSGRNNEQFF. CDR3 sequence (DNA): TGTGCCAGCTCACCTCCAATCTTTACTAGCGGGAGGAACAATGAGCAGTTCTTC. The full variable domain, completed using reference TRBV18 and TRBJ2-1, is NAGVMQNPRHLVRRRGQEARLRCSPMKGHSHVYWYRQLPEEGLKFMVYLQKENIIDESGMPKERFSAEFPKEGPSILRIQQVVRGDSAAYFCASSPPIFTSGRNNEQFFGPGTRLTVL.

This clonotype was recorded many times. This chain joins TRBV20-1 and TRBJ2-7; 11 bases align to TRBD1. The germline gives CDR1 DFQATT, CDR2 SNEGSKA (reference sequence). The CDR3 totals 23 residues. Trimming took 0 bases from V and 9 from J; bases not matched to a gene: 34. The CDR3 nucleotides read TGCAGTGCTAGAGATTTGGGACAGGGGGTGGCAAGGAATATAGATGAGTATGGCCCAGGGCAGTACTTC. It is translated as CSARDLGQGVARNIDEYGPGQYF.

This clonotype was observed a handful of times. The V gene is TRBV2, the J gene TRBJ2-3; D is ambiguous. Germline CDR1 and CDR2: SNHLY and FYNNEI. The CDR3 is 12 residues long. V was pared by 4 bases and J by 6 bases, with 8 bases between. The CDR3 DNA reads TGTGCCAGCAGTGGAACGCGGGATACGCAGTATTTT. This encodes CASSGTRDTQYF. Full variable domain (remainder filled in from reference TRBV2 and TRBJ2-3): EPEVTQTPSHQVTQMGQEVILRCVPISNHLYFYWYRQILGQKVEFLVSFYNNEISEKSEIFDDQFSVERPDGSNFTLKIRSTKLEDSAMYFCASSGTRDTQYFGPGTRLTVL.

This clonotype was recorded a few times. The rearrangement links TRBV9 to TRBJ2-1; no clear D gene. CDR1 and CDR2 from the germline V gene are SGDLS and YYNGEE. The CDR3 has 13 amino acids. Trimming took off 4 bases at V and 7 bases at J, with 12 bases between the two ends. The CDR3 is CASSPMSRNEQFF. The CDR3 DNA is TGTGCCAGCAGCCCAATGAGTCGGAATGAGCAGTTCTTC.

The CDR3: CASSYRRLGARGETQYF. The CDR3 coding sequence is TGTGCCAGCAGTTATCGGCGACTCGGGGCCAGAGGGGAGACCCAGTACTTC. The V call is TRBV6-2 or TRBV6-3, the J call TRBJ2-5, with D perhaps being TRBD1 or TRBD2 (5 bases each). The CDR3 extends over 17 amino acids. Germline CDR1 reads MNHEY; CDR2 reads SVGEGT. Trimming shortened V by 3 bases and J by 5 bases, and 22 bases separated the two germline ends.

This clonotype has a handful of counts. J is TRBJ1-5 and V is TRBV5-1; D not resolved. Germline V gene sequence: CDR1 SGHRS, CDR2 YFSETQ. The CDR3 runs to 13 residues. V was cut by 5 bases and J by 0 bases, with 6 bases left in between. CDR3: CASREYSNQPQHF. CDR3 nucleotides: TGCGCCAGCAGAGAGTATAGCAATCAGCCCCAGCATTTT.

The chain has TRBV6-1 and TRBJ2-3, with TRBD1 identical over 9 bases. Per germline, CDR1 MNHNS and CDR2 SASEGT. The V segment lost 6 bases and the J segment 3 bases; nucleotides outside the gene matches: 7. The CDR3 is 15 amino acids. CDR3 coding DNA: TGTGCCAGCAGGACCGGGACAGGGCGAACAGATACGCAGTATTTT. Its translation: CASRTGTGRTDTQYF.

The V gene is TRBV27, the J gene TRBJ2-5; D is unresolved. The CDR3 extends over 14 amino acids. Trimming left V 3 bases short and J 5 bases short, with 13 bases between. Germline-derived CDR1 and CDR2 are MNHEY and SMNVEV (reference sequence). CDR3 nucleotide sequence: TGTGCCAGCAGTTTGGATGGATTTTGGGAGACCCAGTACTTC. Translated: CASSLDGFWETQYF.

For the CDR3, the DNA is TGTGCCAGCAGTCCGGCGTCCGTTAGGGGAGAGACCCAGTACTTC. Protein: CASSPASVRGETQYF. The chain is built from TRBV7-9 and TRBJ2-5, with a possible D match to TRBD1 (5 bases). This CDR3 is built from 15 residues. Per germline, CDR1 SEHNR and CDR2 FQNEAQ (reference sequence). V lost 6 bases and J lost 4, with 18 bases in between.

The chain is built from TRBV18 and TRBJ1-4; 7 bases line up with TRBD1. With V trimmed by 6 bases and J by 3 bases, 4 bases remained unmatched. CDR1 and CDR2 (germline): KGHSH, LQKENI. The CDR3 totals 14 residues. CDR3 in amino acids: CASSARGSNEKLFF. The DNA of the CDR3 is TGTGCCAGCTCTGCCAGGGGGTCTAATGAAAAACTGTTTTTT. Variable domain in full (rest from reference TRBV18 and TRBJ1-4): NAGVMQNPRHLVRRRGQEARLRCSPMKGHSHVYWYRQLPEEGLKFMVYLQKENIIDESGMPKERFSAEFPKEGPSILRIQQVVRGDSAAYFCASSARGSNEKLFFGSGTQLSVL.

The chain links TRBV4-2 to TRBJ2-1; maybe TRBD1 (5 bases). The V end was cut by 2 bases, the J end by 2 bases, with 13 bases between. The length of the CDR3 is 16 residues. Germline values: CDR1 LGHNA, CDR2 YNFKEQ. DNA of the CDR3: TGTGCCAGCAGCCAACGGACATCCATAACCTACAATGAGCAGTTCTTC. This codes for CASSQRTSITYNEQFF.

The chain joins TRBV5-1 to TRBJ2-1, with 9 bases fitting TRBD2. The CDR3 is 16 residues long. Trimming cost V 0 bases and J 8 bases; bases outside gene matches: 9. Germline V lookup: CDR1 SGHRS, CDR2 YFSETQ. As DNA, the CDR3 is TGCGCCAGCAGCTTGGCCTTGTCTAGCGGGGAGTATGAGCAGTTCTTC. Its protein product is CASSLALSSGEYEQFF.

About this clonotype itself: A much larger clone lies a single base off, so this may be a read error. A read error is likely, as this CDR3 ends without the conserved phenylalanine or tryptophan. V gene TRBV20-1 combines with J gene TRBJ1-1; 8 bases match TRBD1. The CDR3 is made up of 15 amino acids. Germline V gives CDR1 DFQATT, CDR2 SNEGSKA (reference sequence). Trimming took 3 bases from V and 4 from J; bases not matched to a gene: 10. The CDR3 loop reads CSARSDWTGSTEAFI. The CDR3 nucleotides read TGCAGTGCTAGGTCTGACTGGACAGGGAGCACTGAAGCTTTCATT.

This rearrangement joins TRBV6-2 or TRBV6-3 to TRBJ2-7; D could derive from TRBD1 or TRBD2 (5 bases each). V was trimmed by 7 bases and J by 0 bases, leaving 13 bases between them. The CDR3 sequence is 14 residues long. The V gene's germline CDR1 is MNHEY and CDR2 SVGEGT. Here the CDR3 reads CASKFPGSSYEQYF. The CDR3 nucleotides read TGTGCCAGCAAGTTCCCAGGGAGCTCCTACGAGCAGTACTTC.

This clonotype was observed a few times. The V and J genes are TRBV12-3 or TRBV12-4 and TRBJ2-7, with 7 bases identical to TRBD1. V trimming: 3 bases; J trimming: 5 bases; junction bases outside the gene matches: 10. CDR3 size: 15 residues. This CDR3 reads CASSFNSRGFDEQYF. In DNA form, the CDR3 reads TGTGCCAGCAGTTTTAATTCCAGGGGGTTCGACGAGCAGTACTTC.

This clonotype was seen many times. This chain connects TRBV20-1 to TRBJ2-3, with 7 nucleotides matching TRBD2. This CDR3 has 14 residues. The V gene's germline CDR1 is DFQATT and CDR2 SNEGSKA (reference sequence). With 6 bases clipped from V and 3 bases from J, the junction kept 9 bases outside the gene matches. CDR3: CSAFPLAETDTQYF. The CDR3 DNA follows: TGCAGTGCATTTCCCCTAGCGGAAACAGATACGCAGTATTTT.

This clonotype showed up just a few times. The CDR3 spells CASSPDMSYEQYF. Here the CDR3 DNA reads TGCGCCAGCAGCCCGGACATGTCCTACGAGCAGTACTTC. The rearrangement links TRBV5-1 to TRBJ2-7; tentative D call: TRBD1 (5 bases). This CDR3 is built from 13 residues. V shed 4 bases and J shed 1 base, with 9 bases lying between them. CDR1 is SGHRS and CDR2 is YFSETQ in the germline V gene.

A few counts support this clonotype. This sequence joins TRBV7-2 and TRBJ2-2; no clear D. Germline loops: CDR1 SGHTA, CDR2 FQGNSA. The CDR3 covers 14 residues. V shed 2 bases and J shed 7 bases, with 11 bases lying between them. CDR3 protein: CASSLLFRDGELFF. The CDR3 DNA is TGTGCCAGCAGCTTATTATTCCGTGACGGGGAGCTGTTTTTT.

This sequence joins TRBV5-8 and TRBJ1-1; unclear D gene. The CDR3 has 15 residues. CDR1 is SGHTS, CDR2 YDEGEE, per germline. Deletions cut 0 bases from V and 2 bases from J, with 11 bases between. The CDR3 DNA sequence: TGTGCCAGCAGCTTGGTACCGACCGATAACACTGAAGCTTTCTTT. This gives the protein CASSLVPTDNTEAFF.

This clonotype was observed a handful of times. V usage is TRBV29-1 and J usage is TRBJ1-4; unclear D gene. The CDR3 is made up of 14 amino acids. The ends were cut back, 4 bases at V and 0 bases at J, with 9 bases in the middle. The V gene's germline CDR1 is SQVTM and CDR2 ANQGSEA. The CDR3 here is CSVGGRATNEKLFF. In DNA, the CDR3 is TGCAGCGTTGGCGGACGAGCAACTAATGAAAAACTGTTTTTT.

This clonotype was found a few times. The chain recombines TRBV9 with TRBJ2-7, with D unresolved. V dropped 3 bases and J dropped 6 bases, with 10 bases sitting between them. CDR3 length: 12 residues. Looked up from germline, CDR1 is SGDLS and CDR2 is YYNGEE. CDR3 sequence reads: CASSAFLGEQYF. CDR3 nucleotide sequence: TGTGCCAGCAGCGCCTTTCTGGGCGAGCAGTACTTC.